This T cell receptor beta chain was documented in a study of cytomegalovirus exposure and HLA in healthy donors. Separate from the approximately 650-subject first cohort, the roughly 120-subject validation cohort was the one that the donors belonged to. Trimming removed 1 base at V and 5 bases at J, with 12 bases between. Germline V gene sequence: CDR1 MGHRA, CDR2 YSYEKL. The CDR3 is made up of 15 amino acids. Profiled with immunoSEQ multiplex PCR; TCRdb holds only in-frame clones, not every one. The table lists 200,000 to 250,000 clones, around four fifths of them singletons. The V gene is TRBV4-1, the J gene TRBJ1-5, with no clear D. Sequencing input: PBMCs. The sequence was collected from a woman in her late teens or twenties in good health and CMV-seronegative. The chain's CDR3 is CASSQGTTDHQPQHF. The CDR3 DNA is TGCGCCAGCAGCCAAGGCACGACCGACCATCAGCCCCAGCATTTT.